This T cell receptor beta chain was observed in a study of T cell responses to AZD1222 COVID-19 vaccine. Study-level findings and limits: Donors were largely white British and mainly female; clonal diversity was possibly underestimated.

On this clone: The antigen remains unidentified.

V was cut by 1 base and J by 0 bases, with 11 bases left in between. This CDR3 has 16 residues. From germline, CDR1 is SGHRS and CDR2 YFSETQ. TCRdb's table, derived via immunoSEQ multiplex PCR, lists solely in-frame clones and lacks some. Among around 83,000 clones listed, more than 70% were seen once. The TCR originated in an adult in good health. The input for sequencing was peripheral blood, taken on day 0 of AZD1222 vaccination. The V and J genes are TRBV5-1 and TRBJ1-3; D is unclear. CDR3 residues: CASSLIGLNSGNTIYF. Written as DNA, the CDR3 is TGCGCCAGCAGCTTGATAGGACTCAACTCTGGAAACACCATATATTTT.